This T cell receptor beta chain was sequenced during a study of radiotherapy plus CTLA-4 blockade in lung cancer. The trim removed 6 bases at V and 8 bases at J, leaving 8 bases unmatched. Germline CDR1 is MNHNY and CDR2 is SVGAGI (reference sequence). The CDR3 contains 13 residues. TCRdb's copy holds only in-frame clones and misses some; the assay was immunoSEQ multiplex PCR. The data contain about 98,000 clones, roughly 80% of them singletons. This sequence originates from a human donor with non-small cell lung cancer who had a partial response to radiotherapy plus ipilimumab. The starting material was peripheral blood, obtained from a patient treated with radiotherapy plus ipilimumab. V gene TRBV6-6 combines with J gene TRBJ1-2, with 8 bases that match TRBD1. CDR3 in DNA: TGTGCCAGCAGACCGGACAGGGAGGGCGGCTACACCTTC. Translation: CASRPDREGGYTF.